A single TCR beta chain is shown here with its context. What antigen it recognizes has not been identified. No base quality information exists; no much larger clone differs at one position. Peripheral blood CD8+ and CD4+ T cells from healthy donors, Susac syndrome patients and multiple sclerosis patients were profiled by high-throughput TCR beta sequencing. Susac syndrome patients met recently defined diagnostic criteria for definite or probable disease. Bulk CD8+ and CD4+ T cells were purified by magnetic negative isolation, whereas CD8+ TEMRA cells were enriched by FACS. Blood was drawn into EDTA tubes, processed within 24 hours, and PBMCs were isolated by density gradient centrifugation. PBMCs intended for TCR sequencing were cryopreserved in liquid nitrogen and were subsequently thawed in a 37 degrees C water bath. The sorted or isolated CD4+, CD8+ and CD8+ TEMRA cells reached a purity of at least 90%.

This sample stems from a study of CD8 T cells in Susac syndrome (dated by TCRdb to the late 2010s). Describing the broader study: Of the Susac syndrome patients who were sequenced, roughly 8 were in clinical remission while about six had clinically active disease. At blood withdrawal, Susac syndrome patients were either therapy-naive, taking corticosteroids (in some cases with IVIg as well), or taking IVIg alone. The study used repertoire sequencing to test whether antigen drove CD8+ T cell activation and differentiation in Susac syndrome. General findings and caveats noted by the study authors: The TCR sequencing and HLA analysis was acknowledged to have included a relatively small number of individuals. In the CD4+ T cell repertoire of Susac syndrome patients, clonal expansion was not detected.

The CDR3 starts with the cysteine, ends with the phenylalanine, and has 14 residues. The CDR3 DNA has 42 bases and is translated from base 1. CDR1 and CDR2, per the germline V gene, are SQVTM and ANQGSEA. V and J are trimmed by 6 bases and 2 bases, and the gene matches miss 7 bases of the junction. RNA was extracted using the RNeasy kit, and roughly 0.5 to 1 microgram was reverse transcribed with random hexamers. TCR beta CDR3 regions were amplified with the immunoSEQ multiplex PCR assay covering 54 Vbeta and 13 Jbeta segments. PCR amplification bias was corrected by using a synthetic template baseline for primer optimization and computational correction. The source study handled its data this way. Reads were assigned to V, D and J genes according to IMGT and analyzed in immunoSEQ Analyzer, with only productive sequences retained. Clonality was computed as one minus Shannon entropy normalized by log2 of the number of productive unique sequences. Public and private clones were assessed among the 100 most prevalent clones of each patient and control. Clones were defined as Susac-specific when absent from the healthy and MS cohorts, from about a thousand published viral clones and from other ImmuneACCESS disease sequences. Clones were called with MiXCR by TCRdb after fastp trimmed the public reads at Q25, and only in-frame beta chains were retained. Every entry covers one CDR3 protein and lists the most common genes and DNA from its rows. TCRdb's processing, not the authors' own work, is the source of the V and J calls. The sample has tens of thousands of distinct CDR3 sequences on record, under 95% of them singletons. Together, the top ten hold over 0.5% of the sample.

Sequenced material: CD4+ T cells from PBMCs. Here the chain combines TRBV29-1 and TRBJ2-3; TRBD2 agrees with 8 junctional bases. This TCR was recovered from a human donor with Susac syndrome. The CDR3 reads as follows: CSVAGTRATDTQYF. DNA sequence: TGCAGCGTAGCCGGGACTAGAGCCACAGATACGCAGTATTTT.